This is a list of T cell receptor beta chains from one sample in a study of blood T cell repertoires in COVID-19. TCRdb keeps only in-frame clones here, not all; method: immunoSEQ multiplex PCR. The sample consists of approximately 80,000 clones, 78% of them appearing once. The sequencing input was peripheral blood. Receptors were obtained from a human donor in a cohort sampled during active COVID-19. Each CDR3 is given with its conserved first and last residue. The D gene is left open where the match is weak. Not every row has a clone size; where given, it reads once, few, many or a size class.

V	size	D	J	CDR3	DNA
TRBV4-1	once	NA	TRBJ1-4	CASRYPGGKDEKLFF	TGCGCCAGCAGATATCCGGGGGGGAAAGATGAAAAACTGTTTTTT
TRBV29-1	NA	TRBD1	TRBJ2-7	CSVGRWTGDYEQYF	TGCAGCGTTGGCCGCTGGACAGGGGACTACGAGCAGTACTTC
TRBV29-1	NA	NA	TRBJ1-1	CSVAELNTEAFF	TGCAGCGTTGCCGAGCTGAACACTGAAGCTTTCTTT
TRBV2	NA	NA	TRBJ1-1	CASTPPDSLMNTEAFF	TGTGCCAGCACTCCTCCGGACAGCCTTATGAACACTGAAGCTTTCTTT
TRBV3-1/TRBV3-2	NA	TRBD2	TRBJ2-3	CAGSQDGRGSTDTQYF	TGTGCCGGCAGCCAAGATGGGAGGGGAAGCACAGATACGCAGTATTTT
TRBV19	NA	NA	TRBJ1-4	CASHRPGGEKLFF	TGTGCCAGCCACCGTCCCGGGGGTGAAAAACTGTTTTTT
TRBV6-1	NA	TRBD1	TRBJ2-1	CASSEGGRGPQFF	TGTGCCAGCAGTGAAGGGGGCAGGGGGCCCCAGTTCTTC
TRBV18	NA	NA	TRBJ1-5	CASSGSNQPQHF	TGTGCCAGCTCCGGTAGCAATCAGCCCCAGCATTTT
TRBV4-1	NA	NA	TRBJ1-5	CASSTGSNQPQHF	TGCGCCAGTTCGACAGGTTCGAATCAGCCCCAGCATTTT
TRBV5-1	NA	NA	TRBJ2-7	CASARTAGGGEQYF	TGCGCCAGCGCCAGGACGGCCGGGGGAGGCGAGCAGTACTTC
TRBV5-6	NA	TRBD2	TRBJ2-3	CASSYVAGVGADTQYF	TGTGCCAGCAGCTACGTAGCGGGAGTTGGTGCAGATACGCAGTATTTT
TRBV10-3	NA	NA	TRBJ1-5	CATTAGLEGNQPQHF	TGTGCCACCACCGCTGGACTAGAGGGGAATCAGCCCCAGCATTTT
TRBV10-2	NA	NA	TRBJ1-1	CASSEQGHTEAFF	TGCGCCAGCAGTGAGCAGGGGCACACTGAAGCTTTCTTT
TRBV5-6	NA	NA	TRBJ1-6	CASSRSWSSYNSPLHF	TGTGCCAGCAGCCGCAGTTGGAGCTCCTATAATTCACCCCTCCACTTT
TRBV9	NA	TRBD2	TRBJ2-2	CASSPRWTSGRNTGELFF	TGTGCCAGCAGCCCCCGTTGGACTAGCGGGAGGAACACCGGGGAGCTGTTTTTT
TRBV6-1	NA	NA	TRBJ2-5	CASSEALPPGTQYF	TGTGCCAGCAGTGAAGCGCTTCCCCCGGGGACCCAGTACTTC
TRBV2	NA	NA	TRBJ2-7	CASRGGGGLYEQYF	TGTGCCAGCAGGGGTGGCGGAGGACTCTACGAGCAGTACTTC
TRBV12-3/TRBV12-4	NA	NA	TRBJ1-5	CASSLIRHQPQHF	TGTGCCAGCAGTTTAATCAGGCATCAGCCCCAGCATTTT
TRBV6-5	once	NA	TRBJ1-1	CASTLNGNEAFF	TGTGCCAGCACTTTGAACGGGAACGAAGCTTTCTTT
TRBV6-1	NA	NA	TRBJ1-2	CASSEGWAGTNYGYTF	TGTGCCAGCAGTGAAGGGTGGGCAGGTACCAACTATGGCTACACCTTC
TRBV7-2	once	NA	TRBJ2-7	CASSLPAYEQYF	TGTGCCAGCAGCTTACCGGCCTACGAGCAGTACTTC
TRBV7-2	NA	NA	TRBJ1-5	CASSLVGSNQPQHF	TGTGCCAGCAGCTTAGTCGGTAGCAATCAGCCCCAGCATTTT
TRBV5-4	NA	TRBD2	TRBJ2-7	CASSPGLAGAGGEQYF	TGTGCCAGCAGCCCGGGACTAGCGGGGGCCGGGGGCGAGCAGTACTTC
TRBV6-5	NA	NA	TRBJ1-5	CASSYSGEGQPQHF	TGTGCCAGCAGTTACTCGGGGGAGGGCCAGCCCCAGCATTTT
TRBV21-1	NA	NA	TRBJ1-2	CASSKRGTASFYGYTF	TGTGCCAGCAGCAAAAGGGGGACAGCTTCATTCTATGGCTACACCTTC
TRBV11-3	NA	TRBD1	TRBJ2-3	CASSWTGSTDTQYF	TGTGCCAGCAGCTGGACAGGGAGCACAGATACGCAGTATTTT
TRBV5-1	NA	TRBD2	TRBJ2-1	CASSLGLAEGNEQFF	TGCGCCAGCAGCTTGGGACTAGCGGAGGGCAATGAGCAGTTCTTC
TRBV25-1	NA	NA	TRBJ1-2	CASSPILTGGYTF	TGTGCCAGCAGTCCAATCCTTACGGGAGGCTACACCTTC
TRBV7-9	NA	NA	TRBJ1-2	CASSLGKLEGYTF	TGTGCCAGCAGCTTAGGCAAGTTAGAGGGCTACACCTTC
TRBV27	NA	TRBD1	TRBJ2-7	CASSKTLQGSEQYF	TGTGCCAGCAGTAAGACCCTACAGGGGAGCGAGCAGTACTTC
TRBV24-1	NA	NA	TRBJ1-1	CATSDPQGRGTEAFF	TGTGCCACCAGTGACCCCCAGGGGAGAGGCACTGAAGCTTTCTTT
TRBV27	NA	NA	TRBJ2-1	CASSLTGRGNEQFF	TGTGCCAGCAGTTTAACCGGGCGCGGGAATGAGCAGTTCTTC
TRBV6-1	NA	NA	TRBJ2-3	CASSEATLGQYF	TGTGCCAGCAGTGAAGCTACACTAGGGCAGTATTTT
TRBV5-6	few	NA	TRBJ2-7	CASSWAQGSIITYEQYF	TGTGCCAGCAGCTGGGCTCAGGGGTCCATTATCACCTACGAGCAGTACTTC
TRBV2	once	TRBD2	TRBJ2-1	CASRLAGNNEQFF	TGTGCCAGCAGACTAGCGGGGAACAATGAGCAGTTCTTC
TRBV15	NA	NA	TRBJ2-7	CATSRVGDTFSYEQYF	TGTGCCACCAGCAGAGTAGGGGACACCTTTTCCTACGAGCAGTACTTC
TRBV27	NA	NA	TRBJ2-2	CASSLSGAGSTGELFF	TGTGCCAGCAGTTTATCGGGGGCAGGGAGCACCGGGGAGCTGTTTTTT
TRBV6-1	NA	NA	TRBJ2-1	CASSEAPGAFNEQFF	TGTGCCAGCAGTGAAGCTCCGGGAGCCTTCAATGAGCAGTTCTTC
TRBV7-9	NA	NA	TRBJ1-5	CASSPGGASNQPQHF	TGTGCCAGCAGCCCCGGCGGGGCCAGCAATCAGCCCCAGCATTTT
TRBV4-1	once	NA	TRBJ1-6	CASSQVRTGSSYNSPLHF	TGCGCCAGCAGCCAGGTTAGAACAGGGAGCTCCTATAATTCACCCCTCCACTTT
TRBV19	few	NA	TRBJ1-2	CASSMWGSDGYTF	TGTGCCAGCTCAATGTGGGGCAGCGATGGCTACACCTTC
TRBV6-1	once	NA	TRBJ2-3	CASSEGRATDTQYF	TGTGCCAGCAGTGAAGGTAGAGCCACAGATACGCAGTATTTT
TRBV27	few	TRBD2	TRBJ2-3	CATHYIGGASPDTQYF	TGTGCCACTCATTATATCGGGGGGGCGAGTCCAGATACGCAGTATTTT
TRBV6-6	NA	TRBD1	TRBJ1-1	CASSNLGQGGTEAFF	TGTGCCAGCAGCAACCTCGGACAGGGCGGTACTGAAGCTTTCTTT
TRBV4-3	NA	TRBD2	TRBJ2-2	CASSTIAGVGGELFF	TGCGCCAGCAGCACCATAGCGGGAGTGGGCGGGGAGCTGTTTTTT
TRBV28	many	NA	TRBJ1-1	CASSPPTVNTEAFF	TGTGCCAGCAGCCCCCCGACAGTGAACACTGAAGCTTTCTTT
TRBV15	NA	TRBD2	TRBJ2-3	CATSRVEAGVHDTQYF	TGTGCCACCAGCAGAGTAGAAGCGGGAGTCCACGATACGCAGTATTTT
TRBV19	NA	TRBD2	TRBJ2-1	CASSLAGGPNEQFF	TGTGCCAGTAGTCTAGCGGGGGGGCCCAATGAGCAGTTCTTC
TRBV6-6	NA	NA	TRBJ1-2	CAVQGGADYGYTF	TGTGCCGTACAAGGGGGAGCTGACTATGGCTACACCTTC
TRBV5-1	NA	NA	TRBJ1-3	CASSLRGSGNTIYF	TGCGCCAGCAGCTTAAGGGGCTCTGGAAACACCATATATTTT
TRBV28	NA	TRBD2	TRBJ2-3	CASSPLRVAGGGDTQYF	TGTGCCAGCAGTCCCCTGAGGGTAGCGGGGGGAGGGGATACGCAGTATTTT
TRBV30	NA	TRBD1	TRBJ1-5	CAWSIDRGPNSNQPQHF	TGTGCCTGGAGTATAGACAGGGGACCGAATAGCAATCAGCCCCAGCATTTT
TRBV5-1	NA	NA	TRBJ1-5	CASSLGERQPQHF	TGCGCCAGCAGCTTGGGAGAGCGTCAGCCCCAGCATTTT
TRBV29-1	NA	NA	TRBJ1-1	CSVGPGLDTEAFF	TGCAGCGTTGGACCAGGGCTTGACACTGAAGCTTTCTTT
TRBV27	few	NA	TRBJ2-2	CASSPTGLTGELFF	TGTGCCAGCAGTCCGACCGGACTCACCGGGGAGCTGTTTTTT